The 22 T cell receptor beta chains presented below share a single source sample, sequenced in a study of control samples from healthy donors and cancer patients. Clones were read by immunoSEQ multiplex PCR, and TCRdb kept only the in-frame ones, dropping some. This table holds some 130,000 clones, about 93% found once. Sequencing was carried out using PBMCs. The origin of the receptors is a man aged 50-59 years with head and neck cancer.

The chain recombines TRBV5-6 with TRBJ2-3, with unresolved D. Germline V gene lookup returns CDR1 SGHDT and CDR2 YYEEEE. V was trimmed by 0 bases and J by 1 base, leaving 15 bases between them. The CDR3 has 17 residues. The CDR3 loop reads CASSLAPLDLGTDTQYF. The CDR3 coding sequence is TGTGCCAGCAGCTTGGCCCCCCTCGACCTGGGCACAGATACGCAGTATTTT.

The gene calls are TRBV2 and TRBJ2-1; the D is unclear. The V end was cut by 1 base, the J end by 4 bases, with 5 bases between. Germline V gives CDR1 SNHLY, CDR2 FYNNEI. CDR3 length: 13 residues. CDR3 region: CASSEVAYNEQFF. The CDR3 coding sequence is TGTGCCAGCAGTGAAGTGGCATACAATGAGCAGTTCTTC. Full variable domain (outside the CDR3, taken from reference TRBV2 and TRBJ2-1): EPEVTQTPSHQVTQMGQEVILRCVPISNHLYFYWYRQILGQKVEFLVSFYNNEISEKSEIFDDQFSVERPDGSNFTLKIRSTKLEDSAMYFCASSEVAYNEQFFGPGTRLTVL.

The rearrangement links TRBV7-9 to TRBJ1-2; D is ambiguous. Trimming removed 5 bases at V and 3 bases at J, with 13 bases between. The germline CDR1 and CDR2 sequences are SEHNR and FQNEAQ (reference sequence). This CDR3 has 14 residues. The CDR3 region is CASSPLDGDYGYTF. The CDR3 nucleotides read TGTGCCAGCAGCCCATTAGACGGAGACTATGGCTACACCTTC.

Written as DNA, the CDR3 is TGTGCCAGCAGCTTAGACAGGGGGCTTTACACCTTC. Amino acid sequence: CASSLDRGLYTF. The chain combines TRBV7-6 with TRBJ1-2, with TRBD1 matching over 9 bases. There are 12 residues in the CDR3. Germline V gene lookup returns CDR1 SGHVS and CDR2 FNYEAQ. V lost 1 base and J lost 11; bases outside the gene matches: 2.

V gene TRBV11-3 combines with J gene TRBJ2-2; D gene unclear. CDR1 and CDR2 (germline): SGHNT, YENEEA. The ends were cut back, 5 bases at V and 3 bases at J, with 13 bases in the middle. This CDR3 is 15 amino acids long. CDR3 nucleotide sequence: TGTGCCAGCAGCCGGACGGCCTTAGACACCGGGGAGCTGTTTTTT. Translation gives CASSRTALDTGELFF.

This clone was recorded only once. The chain uses TRBV5-4 and TRBJ1-1; D may be TRBD1 (5 bases). Trimming took off 0 bases at V and 0 bases at J, with 12 bases between the two ends. This CDR3 has 16 amino acids. The germline CDR1 and CDR2 sequences are SGHNT and YYREEE (reference sequence). The CDR3 DNA reads TGTGCCAGCAGCTTGGGGGACCCAAGCATGAACACTGAAGCTTTCTTT. Amino acids: CASSLGDPSMNTEAFF. Using reference TRBV5-4 and TRBJ1-1 for the parts outside the CDR3, the full variable domain is ETGVTQSPTHLIKTRGQQVTLRCSSQSGHNTVSWYQQALGQGPQFIFQYYREEENGRGNFPPRFSGLQFPNYSSELNVNALELDDSALYLCASSLGDPSMNTEAFFGQGTRLTVV.

The V gene is TRBV15, the J gene TRBJ1-1; no definite D call. Germline V gene sequence: CDR1 LNHNV, CDR2 YYDKDF (reference sequence). The V end was cut by 5 bases, the J end by 1 base, with 14 bases between. The CDR3 extends over 15 amino acids. DNA of the CDR3: TGTGCCACCAGCTCGGGAGGAGGAAAGAACACTGAAGCTTTCTTT. Translating it yields CATSSGGGKNTEAFF. Full variable domain (outside the CDR3, taken from reference TRBV15 and TRBJ1-1): DAMVIQNPRYQVTQFGKPVTLSCSQTLNHNVMYWYQQKSSQAPKLLFHYYDKDFNNEADTPDNFQSRRPNTSFCFLDIRSPGLGDTAMYLCATSSGGGKNTEAFFGQGTRLTVV.

The chain links TRBV6-5 to TRBJ2-7; 9 nucleotides line up with TRBD1. V shed 6 bases and J 4 bases; nucleotides not matched to a gene: 7. This CDR3 comprises 14 residues. In germline, CDR1 is MNHEY, CDR2 SVGAGI. The CDR3 loop reads CASSNGQGSYEQYF. CDR3 nucleotide sequence: TGTGCCAGCAGCAACGGACAGGGGAGTTACGAGCAGTACTTC.

This chain links TRBV18 with TRBJ1-1; 7 bases map to TRBD1. Germline values: CDR1 KGHSH, CDR2 LQKENI. This CDR3 region has 13 residues. J gave up 5 bases and V 4 bases, and 4 bases lay outside the gene matches. CDR3 protein: CASSQGAETEAFF. The CDR3 DNA is TGTGCCAGCTCACAGGGGGCGGAAACTGAAGCTTTCTTT.

V gene TRBV3-1 (or the pseudogene TRBV3-2) combines with J gene TRBJ2-7; D not certain. V dropped 1 base and J dropped 3 bases, with 4 bases sitting between them. Germline values: CDR1 LGHDT, CDR2 YNNKEL (reference sequence). The CDR3 runs to 12 residues. The CDR3 nucleotides read TGTGCCAGCAGCCAAGTGGACTACGAGCAGTACTTC. Translated: CASSQVDYEQYF.

This clone was recorded only once. This chain connects TRBV28 to TRBJ1-1; D perhaps matches TRBD1 (6 bases). V dropped 3 bases and J dropped 10 bases, with 15 bases sitting between them. Germline assignment: CDR1 MDHEN and CDR2 SYDVKM. The CDR3 extends over 13 amino acids. DNA of the CDR3: TGTGCCAGCAGTTTGAACAGGGAGGGACGAGCTTTCTTT. This gives the protein CASSLNREGRAFF. Variable domain in full (rest from reference TRBV28 and TRBJ1-1): DVKVTQSSRYLVKRTGEKVFLECVQDMDHENMFWYRQDPGLGLRLIYFSYDVKMKEKGDIPEGYSVSREKKERFSLILESASTNQTSMYLCASSLNREGRAFFGQGTRLTVV.

The gene calls are TRBV9 and TRBJ2-2; D might be TRBD2 (7 bases). This CDR3 is 15 amino acids long. Trimming pared 4 bases from V and 3 bases from J, leaving 13 bases between. CDR1 SGDLS and CDR2 YYNGEE come from the germline V gene. Here the CDR3 DNA reads TGTGCCAGCAGCCCTACAGGGAGGGACACCGGGGAGCTGTTTTTT. This codes for CASSPTGRDTGELFF.

This chain connects TRBV28 to TRBJ2-4; 9 nucleotides match TRBD1. The germline V gene encodes CDR1 MDHEN and CDR2 SYDVKM. V lost 4 bases to trimming and J lost 0 bases; unmatched junction nucleotides: 7. The length of the CDR3 is 17 residues. The CDR3 DNA follows: TGTGCCAGCAGTTCCCCCGGGACAGGGTTAGCCAAAAACATTCAGTACTTC. This sequence encodes CASSSPGTGLAKNIQYF.

V gene TRBV19 combines with J gene TRBJ1-2; 10 bases match TRBD1. The CDR3 length is 15 residues. V dropped 5 bases and J dropped 2; count of bases not matched to a gene: 5. CDR1 LNHDA and CDR2 SQIVND come from the germline V gene (reference sequence). For the CDR3, the DNA is TGTGCCAGTAGTGCCCCGGGACAGGGGAACTATGGCTACACCTTC. It encodes CASSAPGQGNYGYTF.

This chain joins TRBV7-9 and TRBJ2-3; no reliable D call. This CDR3 contains 14 residues. In germline, CDR1 is SEHNR, CDR2 FQNEAQ (reference sequence). V shed 5 bases and J shed 3 bases, with 12 bases lying between them. The CDR3 here is CASSPASATDTQYF. The DNA for the CDR3 is TGTGCCAGCAGCCCCGCATCGGCAACAGATACGCAGTATTTT. The full variable domain, with the rest looked up from reference TRBV7-9 and TRBJ2-3, is DTGVSQNPRHKITKRGQNVTFRCDPISEHNRLYWYRQTLGQGPEFLTYFQNEAQLEKSRLLSDRFSAERPKGSFSTLEIQRTEQGDSAMYLCASSPASATDTQYFGPGTRLTVL.

This rearrangement joins TRBV28 to TRBJ1-5, with D hard to call. The CDR3 length is 11 residues. Germline assignment: CDR1 MDHEN and CDR2 SYDVKM. Trimming cost V 5 bases and J 13 bases, with 12 bases left between them. The CDR3 loop reads CASSLRRDQHF. The DNA of the CDR3 is TGTGCCAGCAGTCTACGACGGGATCAGCATTTT.

V usage is TRBV7-2 and J usage is TRBJ2-5, with D perhaps matching TRBD2 (6 bases). V was pared by 7 bases and J by 1 base, with 25 bases between. This CDR3 is 18 amino acids long. Germline-derived CDR1 and CDR2 are SGHTA and FQGNSA. The CDR3 DNA follows: TGTGCCAGCATAGGGTCTGTGGCGGGGTTTTCGGGCCAAGAGACCCAGTACTTC. It encodes CASIGSVAGFSGQETQYF. Full variable domain (outside the CDR3, taken from reference TRBV7-2 and TRBJ2-5): GAGVSQSPSNKVTEKGKDVELRCDPISGHTALYWYRQSLGQGLEFLIYFQGNSAPDKSGLPSDRFSAERTGGSVSTLTIQRTQQEDSAVYLCASIGSVAGFSGQETQYFGPGTRLLVL.

This clone has a single count. This sequence joins TRBV6-1 and TRBJ1-6, with D hard to call. The germline CDR1 and CDR2 sequences are MNHNS and SASEGT. The CDR3 loop spans 12 amino acids. The ends were cut back, 3 bases at V and 9 bases at J, with 6 bases in the middle. The CDR3 sequence is CASSEIVSPLHF. Here the CDR3 DNA reads TGTGCCAGCAGTGAGATAGTTTCACCCCTCCACTTT.

The V gene is TRBV27, the J gene TRBJ1-2; TRBD1 is a possible D gene (5 bases). The CDR3 extends over 12 amino acids. V was trimmed by 4 bases and J by 8 bases, leaving 11 bases between them. Germline CDR1 and CDR2: MNHEY and SMNVEV (reference sequence). CDR3 region: CASSSGQGGYTF. The CDR3 DNA follows: TGTGCCAGCAGTTCGGGGCAGGGCGGCTACACCTTC.

DNA of the CDR3: TGTGCCAGCAGCTATCATACAGGGAAACCTGAAGCTTTCTTT. This codes for CASSYHTGKPEAFF. This chain uses TRBV7-9 with TRBJ1-1, with TRBD1 as a possible D gene (6 bases). Trimming shortened V by 4 bases and J by 6 bases, and 15 bases separated the two germline ends. Germline-derived CDR1 and CDR2 are SEHNR and FQNEAQ (reference sequence). The CDR3 loop spans 14 amino acids.

The CDR3 bases are TGTGCCAGCAGTTTACACCAGACAGGGTATTCACCCCTCCACTTT. Protein sequence: CASSLHQTGYSPLHF. The chain has TRBV28 and TRBJ1-6; 7 nucleotides agree with TRBD1. The CDR3 has 15 residues. V shed 2 bases, J shed 8 bases, and the junction held 6 bases outside the gene matches. Germline values: CDR1 MDHEN, CDR2 SYDVKM.

In nucleotides, the CDR3 is TGTGCCAGCAGAGGGACAGAGAAAGCTAATGAGCAGTTCTTC. It encodes CASRGTEKANEQFF. The chain combines TRBV6-5 with TRBJ2-1, with TRBD1 identical over 7 bases. V gave up 6 bases and J gave up 7 bases; unmatched junction bases: 9. The CDR3 length is 14 residues. Germline CDR1 reads MNHEY; CDR2 reads SVGAGI.